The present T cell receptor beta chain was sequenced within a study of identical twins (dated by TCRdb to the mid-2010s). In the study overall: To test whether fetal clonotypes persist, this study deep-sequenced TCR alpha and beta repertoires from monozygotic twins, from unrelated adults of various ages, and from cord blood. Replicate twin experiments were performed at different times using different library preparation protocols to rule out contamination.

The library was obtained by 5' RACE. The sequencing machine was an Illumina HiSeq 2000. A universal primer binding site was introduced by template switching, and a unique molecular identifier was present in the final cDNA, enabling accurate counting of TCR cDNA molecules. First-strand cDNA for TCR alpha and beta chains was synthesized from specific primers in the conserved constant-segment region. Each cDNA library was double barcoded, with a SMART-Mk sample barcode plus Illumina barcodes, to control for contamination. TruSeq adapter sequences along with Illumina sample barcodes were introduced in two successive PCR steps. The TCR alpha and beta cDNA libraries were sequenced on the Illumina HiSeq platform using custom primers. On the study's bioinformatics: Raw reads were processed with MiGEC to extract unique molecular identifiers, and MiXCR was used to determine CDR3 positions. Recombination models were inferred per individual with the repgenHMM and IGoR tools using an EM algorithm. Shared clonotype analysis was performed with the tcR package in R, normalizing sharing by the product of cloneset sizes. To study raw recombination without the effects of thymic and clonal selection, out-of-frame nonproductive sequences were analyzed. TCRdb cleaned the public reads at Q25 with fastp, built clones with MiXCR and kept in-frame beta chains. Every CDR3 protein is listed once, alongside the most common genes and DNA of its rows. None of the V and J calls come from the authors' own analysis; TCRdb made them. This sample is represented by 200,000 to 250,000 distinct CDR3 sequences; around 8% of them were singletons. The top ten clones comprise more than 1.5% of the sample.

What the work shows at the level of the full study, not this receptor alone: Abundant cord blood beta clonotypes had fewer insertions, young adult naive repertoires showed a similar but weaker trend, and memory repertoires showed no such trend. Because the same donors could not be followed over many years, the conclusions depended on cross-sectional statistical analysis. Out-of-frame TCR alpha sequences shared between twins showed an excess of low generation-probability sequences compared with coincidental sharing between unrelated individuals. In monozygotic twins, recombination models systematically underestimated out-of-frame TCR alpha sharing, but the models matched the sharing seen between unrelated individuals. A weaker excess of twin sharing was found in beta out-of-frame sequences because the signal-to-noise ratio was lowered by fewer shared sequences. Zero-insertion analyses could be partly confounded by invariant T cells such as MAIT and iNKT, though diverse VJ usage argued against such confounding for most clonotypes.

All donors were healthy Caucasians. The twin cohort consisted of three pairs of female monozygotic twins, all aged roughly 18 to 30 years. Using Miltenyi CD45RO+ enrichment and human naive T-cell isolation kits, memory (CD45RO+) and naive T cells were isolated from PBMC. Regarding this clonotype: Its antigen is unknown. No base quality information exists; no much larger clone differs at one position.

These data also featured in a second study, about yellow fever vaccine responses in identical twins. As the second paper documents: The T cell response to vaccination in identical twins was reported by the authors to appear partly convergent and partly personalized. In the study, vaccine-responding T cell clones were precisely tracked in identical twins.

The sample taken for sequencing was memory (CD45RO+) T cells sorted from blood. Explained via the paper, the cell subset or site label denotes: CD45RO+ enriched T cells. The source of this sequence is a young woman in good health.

The CDR3 sequence is CASRVQANTGELFF. The nucleotide sequence reads as follows: TGTGCCAGCAGAGTACAAGCGAACACCGGGGAGCTGTTTTTT. Recombination connected TRBV3-1 to TRBJ2-2, with no confident D gene call. The germline V gene (reference sequence) supplies CDR1 LGHDT and CDR2 YNNKEL. From its cysteine to its phenylalanine, the CDR3 spans 14 amino acids. Only the CDR3 portion is preserved as DNA: 42 bases, with reading frame beginning at the first base. V sheds 6 bases and J sheds 0 bases, leaving 8 bases between their ends.